This T cell receptor beta chain emerged from a study of cytomegalovirus exposure and HLA in healthy donors. About this clone: Its antigen is still unknown.

Both 60 Vbeta primers and 13 Jbeta primers went into the PCR. The protocol was immunoSEQ multiplex PCR, while the TCRdb copy is restricted to in-frame clones and leaves out a portion. This sample yields tens of thousands of clones, of which about 73% are seen a single time; around 9.9% belongs to the top ten. Findings of the study overall: Earlier analysis looked at TCR beta V segments, and most were productive about 87% or about 30% of the time. TCR beta chains numbering more than 150 were designated cytomegalovirus-associated. Per published accounts, TCR beta sequences correctly predicted the HLA-A and HLA-B alleles of most subjects.

Germline V gene data show CDR1 as LGHNA and CDR2 as YNFKEQ. This CDR3 is built from 15 residues. Trimming cost V 1 base and J 3 bases, with 11 bases left between them. The sequence was obtained from a woman aged 25 to 39 in good health and CMV-seronegative. This chain uses TRBV4-2 with TRBJ2-3; a possible D gene is TRBD2 (5 bases). The sample was PBMCs. The CDR3 loop is CASSQGIEGTDTQYF. CDR3 in DNA: TGTGCCAGCAGCCAAGGCATTGAGGGTACAGATACGCAGTATTTT.